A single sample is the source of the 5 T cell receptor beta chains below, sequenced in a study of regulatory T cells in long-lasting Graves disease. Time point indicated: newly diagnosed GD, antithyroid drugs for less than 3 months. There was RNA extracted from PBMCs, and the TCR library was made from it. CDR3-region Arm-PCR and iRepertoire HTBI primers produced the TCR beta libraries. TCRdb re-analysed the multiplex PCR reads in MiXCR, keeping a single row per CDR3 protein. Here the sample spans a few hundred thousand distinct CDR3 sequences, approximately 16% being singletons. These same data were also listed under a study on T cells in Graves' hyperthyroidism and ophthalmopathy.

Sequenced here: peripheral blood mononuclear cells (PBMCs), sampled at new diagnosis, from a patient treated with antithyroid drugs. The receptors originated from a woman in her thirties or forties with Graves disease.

In DNA form, the CDR3 reads TGTGCCAGTAGTGCCTCTCACGAGCAGTACTTC. The encoded protein is CASSASHEQYF. The V call is TRBV19, the J call TRBJ2-7; D uncertain. CDR3 size: 11 residues. Germline CDR1 and CDR2: LNHDA and SQIVND (reference sequence). The V gene lost 5 bases and the J gene lost 5 bases, with 7 bases spanning the gap.

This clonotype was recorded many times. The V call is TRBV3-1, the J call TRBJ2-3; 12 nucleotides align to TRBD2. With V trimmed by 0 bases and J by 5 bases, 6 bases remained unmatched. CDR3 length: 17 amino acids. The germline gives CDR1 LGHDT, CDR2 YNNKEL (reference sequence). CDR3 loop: CASSQEKLAGGLDTQYF. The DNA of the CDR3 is TGTGCCAGCAGCCAAGAAAAACTAGCGGGAGGCCTAGATACGCAGTATTTT.

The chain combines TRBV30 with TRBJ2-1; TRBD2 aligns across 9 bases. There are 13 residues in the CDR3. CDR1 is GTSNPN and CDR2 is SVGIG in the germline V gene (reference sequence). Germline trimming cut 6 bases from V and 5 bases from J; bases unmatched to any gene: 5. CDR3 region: CACRTSVHNEQFF. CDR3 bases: TGTGCCTGTCGGACTAGCGTTCACAATGAGCAGTTCTTC.

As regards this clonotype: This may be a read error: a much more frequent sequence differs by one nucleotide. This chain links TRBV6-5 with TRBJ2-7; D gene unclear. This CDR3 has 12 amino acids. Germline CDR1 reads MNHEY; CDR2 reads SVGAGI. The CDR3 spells CAGSYSNYEQYF. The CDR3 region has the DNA TGTGCCGGCAGTTACAGTAATTACGAGCAGTACTTC.

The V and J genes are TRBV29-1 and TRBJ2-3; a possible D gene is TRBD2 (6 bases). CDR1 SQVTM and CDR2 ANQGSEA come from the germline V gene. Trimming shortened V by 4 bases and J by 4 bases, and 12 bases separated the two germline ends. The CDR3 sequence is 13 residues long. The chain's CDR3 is CSVGWGEPDTQYF. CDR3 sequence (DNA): TGCAGCGTTGGGTGGGGGGAGCCAGATACGCAGTATTTT.